The clone carrying this T cell receptor (beta chain) came up many times. The antigen remains unidentified. V lost 5 bases, J lost 1 base, and 12 bases lay in between. CDR3 length: 14 residues. CDR1 MGHRA and CDR2 YSYEKL come from the germline V gene. TCR beta CDR3 regions were amplified from RNA transcripts. First-round RT-PCR of the TCR CDR3 relied on the HTBI primer set. MiXCR was run by TCRdb on the multiplex PCR reads, yielding one entry per CDR3 protein. The sample records some 500,000 distinct CDR3 sequences, roughly 24% being singletons. This entry comes from a study of T cells in Graves' hyperthyroidism and ophthalmopathy. General study results and limits: Ophthalmopathy onset followed model prediction by a median about 6.9 months.

Thyroid ultrasound, orbital computed tomography, clinical symptoms, and serum thyroxine and TRAb underpinned diagnoses. The TCR sequence derives from a woman younger than 45 with Graves' ophthalmopathy. Sequencing used blood. The chain carries TRBV4-1 and TRBJ2-7; TRBD1 might be the D (5 bases). CDR3 nucleotides: TGCGCCAGCAGCAGGGGAAAGTGGTCCTACGAGCAGTACTTC. Translated: CASSRGKWSYEQYF.